A single T cell receptor (beta chain) is shown here with its context. These data originate in a study of control samples from healthy donors and cancer patients. The germline V gene has CDR1 SGHVS and CDR2 FQNEAQ. This CDR3 is built from 15 residues. Trimming took 4 bases from V and 4 from J, leaving 13 bases between them. Profiled with immunoSEQ multiplex PCR; TCRdb holds only in-frame clones, not every one. The sample includes fewer than 200,000 clones, just over 90% of them seen just once. Input material: blood. The V and J genes are TRBV7-8 and TRBJ2-2; D perhaps matches TRBD1 (5 bases). This TCR was recovered from a woman aged 60-75 years in good health. The CDR3 bases are TGTGCCAGCAGCTCCTTGTCAGGGCGCACCGGGGAGCTGTTTTTT. It codes for CASSSLSGRTGELFF. The complete variable domain, with remaining parts taken from reference TRBV7-8 and TRBJ2-2, reads GAGVSQSPRYKVAKRGQDVALRCDPISGHVSLFWYQQALGQGPEFLTYFQNEAQLDKSGLPSDRFFAERPEGSVSTLKIQRTQQEDSAVYLCASSSLSGRTGELFFGEGSRLTVL.